This is a list of T cell receptor beta chains from one sample in a study of circulating CD8 cells and anti-PD-1 response in melanoma. One entry per CDR3 protein, called by TCRdb with MiXCR from the reads. The table shows hundreds of distinct CDR3 sequences, with 7% to 8.5% occurring only once. Source: CD8+ T cells from PBMCs, taken at baseline or after one month of anti-PD-1 therapy (not recorded which). The origin of the receptors is a human donor with melanoma. Each CDR3 is given with its conserved first and last residue. Fields, in order: J gene, V gene, clone size, D gene, CDR3 DNA, CDR3 protein. D genes are given only for firm matches. The size entry gives once, few or many counts, or a class when the clone is expanded.

TRBJ2-7 | TRBV19 | medium-sized | - | TGTGCCAGTAGTATTGCGGGTTACGAGCAGTACTTC | CASSIAGYEQYF
TRBJ2-5 | TRBV12-3/TRBV12-4 | medium-sized | - | TGTGCCAGCAGCCTAACAGCGGAGACCCAGTACTTC | CASSLTAETQYF
TRBJ1-6 | TRBV18 | medium-sized | - | TGTGCCAGCTCACCAGTGGACGAGGGGTCACCCCTCCACTTT | CASSPVDEGSPLHF
TRBJ2-7 | TRBV4-3 | medium-sized | - | TGCGCCAGCAGCCAAGACTTCGGACCCTACGAGCAGTACTTC | CASSQDFGPYEQYF
TRBJ2-7 | TRBV29-1 | medium-sized | TRBD1 | TGCAGCGTTGAAGGTAGCACGGGACAGGGCTCCTACGAGCAGTACTTC | CSVEGSTGQGSYEQYF
TRBJ1-4 | TRBV27 | medium-sized | - | TGTGCCAGCAGTTTATCCGGGACCTATAATGAAAAACTGTTTTTT | CASSLSGTYNEKLFF
TRBJ2-7 | TRBV25-1 | medium-sized | - | TGTGCCAGCAGTGATATTAACGGCTACGAGCAGTACTTC | CASSDINGYEQYF